This paragraph reports one T cell receptor beta chain. The antigen is not known. The data derive from a study of cytomegalovirus exposure and HLA in healthy donors. General observations from the study: In a later analysis, a missense DCLRE1C variant was linked to TCR beta V- and J-gene trimming. It is likely that the observed cluster of highly shared sequence variants was a sequencing artifact. According to the study, 160 or so TCR beta chains were cytomegalovirus-associated.

PCR primers comprised 60 Vbeta and 13 Jbeta primers. The protocol was immunoSEQ multiplex PCR, while the TCRdb copy is restricted to in-frame clones and leaves out a portion. Here the sample table reports some 46,000 clones. The CDR3 sequence is 13 residues long. V was trimmed by 4 bases and J by 1 base, leaving 8 bases between them. Germline V CDR1 and CDR2: SGHKS, YYEKEE (reference sequence). The chain combines TRBV5-5 with TRBJ1-1; D remains ambiguous. The sequence derives from a male donor in good health and CMV-seronegative. What was sequenced was PBMCs. The CDR3 DNA sequence: TGTGCCAGCAGCCTCACAACGAACACTGAAGCTTTCTTT. Protein product: CASSLTTNTEAFF.